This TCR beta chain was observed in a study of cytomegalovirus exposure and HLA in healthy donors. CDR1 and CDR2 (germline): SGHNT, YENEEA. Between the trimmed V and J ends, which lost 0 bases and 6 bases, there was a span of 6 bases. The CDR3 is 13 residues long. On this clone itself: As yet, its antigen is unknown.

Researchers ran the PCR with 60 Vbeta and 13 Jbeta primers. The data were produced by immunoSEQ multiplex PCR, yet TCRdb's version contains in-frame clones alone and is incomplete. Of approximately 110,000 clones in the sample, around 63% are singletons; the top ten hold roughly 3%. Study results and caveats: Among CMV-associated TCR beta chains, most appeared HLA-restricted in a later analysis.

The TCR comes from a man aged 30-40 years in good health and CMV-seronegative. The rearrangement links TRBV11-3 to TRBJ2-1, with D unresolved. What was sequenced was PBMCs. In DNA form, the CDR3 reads TGTGCCAGCAGCTTAGATAGTAGCAATGAGCAGTTCTTC. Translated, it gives CASSLDSSNEQFF.